The rows below give T cell receptor beta chains drawn from one sample of a study of cytomegalovirus exposure and HLA in healthy donors. The table came from immunoSEQ multiplex PCR; TCRdb's copy has only in-frame clones and leaves some out. The sample yields 110,000 or so clones, over 70% seen once. The source material was PBMCs. Receptors were obtained from a woman in her thirties or forties in good health and CMV-seropositive. The CDR3 runs from the conserved cysteine through the conserved F or W. Each record gives: V gene, clone size, D gene, J gene, CDR3 protein, CDR3 DNA. D genes are given only for firm matches. Some rows have no size entry. The others give once, few or many, or a class for an expanded clone.

v_call: TRBV6-5
clone_size: -
d_call: TRBD1
j_call: TRBJ1-6
cdr3_aa: CASSYGTGKGNSPLHF
cdr3_nt: TGTGCCAGCAGTTATGGGACAGGGAAAGGGAATTCACCCCTCCACTTT

v_call: TRBV28
clone_size: -
d_call: -
j_call: TRBJ2-2
cdr3_aa: CATGGITGSSFSNTGELFF
cdr3_nt: TGTGCCACGGGGGGCATCACAGGGTCGAGTTTTTCGAACACCGGGGAGCTGTTTTTT

v_call: TRBV4-2
clone_size: -
d_call: -
j_call: TRBJ2-7
cdr3_aa: CASSQDMYREGVTGYEQYF
cdr3_nt: TGTGCCAGCAGCCAAGATATGTACAGGGAAGGGGTTACGGGATACGAGCAGTACTTC

v_call: TRBV11-1
clone_size: few
d_call: -
j_call: TRBJ2-7
cdr3_aa: CASSFVGTLTYEQYF
cdr3_nt: TGTGCCAGCAGCTTCGTCGGGACATTGACCTACGAGCAGTACTTC

v_call: TRBV7-2
clone_size: -
d_call: TRBD2
j_call: TRBJ2-2
cdr3_aa: CASSFLRGFSGGELFF
cdr3_nt: TGTGCCAGCAGCTTTTTGCGGGGGTTCTCCGGCGGGGAGCTGTTTTTT

v_call: TRBV28
clone_size: -
d_call: -
j_call: TRBJ1-2
cdr3_aa: CASSPYGWGDGYTF
cdr3_nt: TGTGCCAGCAGTCCTTACGGCTGGGGAGATGGCTACACCTTC

v_call: TRBV28
clone_size: -
d_call: TRBD1
j_call: TRBJ1-2
cdr3_aa: CASTGGYGYTF
cdr3_nt: TGTGCCAGTACAGGGGGCTATGGCTACACCTTC

v_call: TRBV28
clone_size: -
d_call: -
j_call: TRBJ1-2
cdr3_aa: CASSQKALNYGYTF
cdr3_nt: TGTGCCAGCAGCCAAAAAGCGCTTAACTATGGCTACACCTTC

v_call: TRBV10-1
clone_size: few
d_call: -
j_call: TRBJ2-2
cdr3_aa: CASSQNTGELFF
cdr3_nt: TGCGCCAGCAGCCAGAACACCGGGGAGCTGTTTTTT

v_call: TRBV7-9
clone_size: -
d_call: -
j_call: TRBJ1-1
cdr3_aa: CSSSLVSLEAFF
cdr3_nt: TGTTCCAGCAGCTTAGTCTCCCTTGAAGCTTTCTTT

v_call: TRBV9
clone_size: -
d_call: TRBD2
j_call: TRBJ2-5
cdr3_aa: CASSVGTSGAHQETQYF
cdr3_nt: TGTGCCAGCAGCGTAGGGACTAGCGGGGCCCACCAAGAGACCCAGTACTTC

v_call: TRBV5-6
clone_size: -
d_call: -
j_call: TRBJ1-2
cdr3_aa: CASSLDMGPGGRARYGYTF
cdr3_nt: TGTGCCAGCAGCTTAGATATGGGCCCAGGAGGGCGTGCGCGCTATGGCTACACCTTC

v_call: TRBV28
clone_size: few
d_call: TRBD1
j_call: TRBJ2-5
cdr3_aa: CASSAPDRVRETQYF
cdr3_nt: TGTGCCAGCAGTGCACCTGACAGGGTGCGTGAGACCCAGTACTTC

v_call: TRBV4-1
clone_size: -
d_call: TRBD1
j_call: TRBJ2-2
cdr3_aa: CASSQGQGNGFGELFF
cdr3_nt: TGCGCCAGCAGCCAAGGACAGGGTAATGGGTTCGGGGAGCTGTTTTTT

v_call: TRBV9
clone_size: -
d_call: TRBD2
j_call: TRBJ2-1
cdr3_aa: CASSKIWTSGSYGEQFF
cdr3_nt: TGTGCCAGCAGCAAAATATGGACTAGCGGGAGTTACGGTGAGCAGTTCTTC

v_call: TRBV4-2
clone_size: -
d_call: TRBD2
j_call: TRBJ2-7
cdr3_aa: CASSQDPLGAGGLGEQYF
cdr3_nt: TGTGCCAGCAGCCAAGATCCCCTCGGGGCGGGAGGGCTCGGCGAGCAGTACTTC

v_call: TRBV5-5
clone_size: once
d_call: TRBD2
j_call: TRBJ2-7
cdr3_aa: CASSQTPGTSGLYEQYF
cdr3_nt: TGTGCCAGCAGCCAGACCCCCGGGACTAGCGGCCTATACGAGCAGTACTTC

v_call: TRBV7-2
clone_size: once
d_call: -
j_call: TRBJ2-7
cdr3_aa: CASSLNSGGPSEQYF
cdr3_nt: TGTGCCAGCAGCTTAAATTCAGGAGGGCCGAGCGAGCAGTACTTC

v_call: TRBV5-8
clone_size: -
d_call: -
j_call: TRBJ2-1
cdr3_aa: CASSPPTSVEQFF
cdr3_nt: TGTGCCAGCAGCCCCCCGACTAGTGTGGAGCAGTTCTTC

v_call: TRBV5-6
clone_size: -
d_call: TRBD1
j_call: TRBJ1-5
cdr3_aa: CASSSHWDRGVYSNQPQHF
cdr3_nt: TGTGCCAGCAGCTCCCATTGGGACAGGGGCGTTTATAGCAATCAGCCCCAGCATTTT

v_call: TRBV11-3
clone_size: -
d_call: -
j_call: TRBJ2-6
cdr3_aa: CASSQFGNSGANVLTF
cdr3_nt: TGTGCCAGCAGCCAATTCGGGAACTCTGGGGCCAACGTCCTGACTTTC

v_call: TRBV7-2
clone_size: -
d_call: -
j_call: TRBJ2-7
cdr3_aa: CASSSSAGNEQYF
cdr3_nt: TGTGCCAGCAGCTCGTCCGCGGGAAACGAGCAGTACTTC

v_call: TRBV5-1
clone_size: -
d_call: TRBD2
j_call: TRBJ2-3
cdr3_aa: CASNQMASGDDTQYF
cdr3_nt: TGCGCCAGCAATCAGATGGCTAGCGGGGATGATACGCAGTATTTT

v_call: TRBV4-1
clone_size: once
d_call: TRBD1
j_call: TRBJ2-7
cdr3_aa: CASSQVLDRGQRYEQYF
cdr3_nt: TGCGCCAGCAGCCAAGTCCTGGACAGGGGGCAGAGATACGAGCAGTACTTC

v_call: TRBV5-1
clone_size: -
d_call: TRBD1
j_call: TRBJ2-5
cdr3_aa: CASSSWPDFDRGLETQYF
cdr3_nt: TGCGCCAGCAGCTCTTGGCCCGATTTCGACAGGGGGCTAGAGACCCAGTACTTC

v_call: TRBV4-1
clone_size: -
d_call: TRBD1
j_call: TRBJ1-4
cdr3_aa: CASSHAGQGLNEKLFF
cdr3_nt: TGCGCCAGCAGTCACGCGGGACAGGGACTTAATGAAAAACTGTTTTTT

v_call: TRBV9
clone_size: -
d_call: -
j_call: TRBJ1-2
cdr3_aa: CASSVRGTYGYTF
cdr3_nt: TGTGCCAGCAGCGTAAGGGGCACTTATGGCTACACCTTC

v_call: TRBV4-1
clone_size: -
d_call: TRBD2
j_call: TRBJ2-1
cdr3_aa: CASSQRTSGTYNEQFF
cdr3_nt: TGCGCCAGCAGCCAAAGGACTAGCGGTACCTACAATGAGCAGTTCTTC

v_call: TRBV5-1
clone_size: -
d_call: -
j_call: TRBJ1-2
cdr3_aa: CASSPRGGNDRKLSPNYGYTF
cdr3_nt: TGCGCCAGCAGCCCCCGAGGAGGAAACGACAGGAAGCTATCTCCTAACTATGGCTACACCTTC

v_call: TRBV18
clone_size: -
d_call: -
j_call: TRBJ1-1
cdr3_aa: CASSPSGDTLNTEAFF
cdr3_nt: TGTGCCAGCTCACCATCCGGTGACACCTTGAACACTGAAGCTTTCTTT

v_call: TRBV7-2
clone_size: -
d_call: -
j_call: TRBJ1-6
cdr3_aa: CASSLEAGYSYNSPLHF
cdr3_nt: TGTGCCAGCAGCTTAGAAGCAGGGTACTCCTATAATTCACCCCTCCACTTT